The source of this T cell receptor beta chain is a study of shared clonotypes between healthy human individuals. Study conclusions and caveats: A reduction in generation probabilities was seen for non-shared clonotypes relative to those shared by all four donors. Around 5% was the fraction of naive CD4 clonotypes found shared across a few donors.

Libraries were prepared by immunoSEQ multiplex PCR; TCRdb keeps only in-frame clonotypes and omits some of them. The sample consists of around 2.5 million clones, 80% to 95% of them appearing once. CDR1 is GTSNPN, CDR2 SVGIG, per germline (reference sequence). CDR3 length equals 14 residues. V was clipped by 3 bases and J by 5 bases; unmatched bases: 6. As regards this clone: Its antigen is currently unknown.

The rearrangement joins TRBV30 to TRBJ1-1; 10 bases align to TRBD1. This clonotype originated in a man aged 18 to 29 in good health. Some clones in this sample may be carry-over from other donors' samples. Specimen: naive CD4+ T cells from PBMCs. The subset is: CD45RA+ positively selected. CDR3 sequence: CAWRDGQGGTEAFF. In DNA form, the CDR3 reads TGTGCCTGGAGAGATGGACAGGGGGGGACTGAAGCTTTCTTT.